Listed below are T cell receptor beta chains from one sample, sequenced in a study of T cell repertoires in cytomegalovirus infection. TCRdb re-derived calls from the reads in MiXCR, one entry per CDR3 protein. The sample shows approximately 490,000 distinct CDR3 sequences, about 11% of them seen only once. The sample comprised PBMCs. These receptors originate from a human donor in good health (CMV status not recorded). Some clones in this sample may be carry-over from other donors' samples. Each CDR3 is given with its conserved first and last residue. D genes are given only for firm matches. Size is omitted from some rows. Given values are once, few, many or a class for expanded clones.

>.|TRBV7-9|TRBJ1-3|many
CASSLNRNTIYF
TGTGCCAGCAGCTTAAACAGAAACACCATATATTTT
>.|TRBV18|TRBJ2-5|few
CASSPIGQGGETQYF
TGTGCCAGCTCACCCATCGGACAGGGAGGGGAGACCCAGTACTTC
>.|TRBV7-9|TRBJ1-4|.
CASSLGGEMREKLFF
TGTGCCAGCAGCTTAGGAGGGGAAATGCGTGAAAAACTGTTTTTT
>.|TRBV11-2|TRBJ1-6|many
CASSLPGRVNSPLHF
TGTGCCAGCAGCTTACCGGGGCGGGTCAATTCACCCCTCCACTTT
>.|TRBV7-7|TRBJ2-2|many
CASSFKTGVGELFF
TGTGCTAGCAGCTTCAAGACCGGGGTGGGGGAGCTGTTTTTT
>TRBD1|TRBV29-1|TRBJ2-1|few
CSVAETGGITIF
TGCAGCGTCGCGGAGACAGGGGGAATAACGATCTTC
>TRBD1|TRBV7-3|TRBJ2-2|many
CASSPGQGNTGELFF
TGTGCCAGCAGCCCCGGACAGGGGAACACCGGGGAGCTGTTTTTT
>TRBD1|TRBV18|TRBJ2-1|many
CASSPVGQYNEQFF
TGTGCCAGCTCACCTGTGGGACAGTACAATGAGCAGTTCTTC
>TRBD1|TRBV7-3|TRBJ2-6|few
CASSSPGQGAGANVLTF
TGTGCCAGCAGCTCACCGGGACAGGGGGCTGGGGCCAACGTCCTGACTTTC
>.|TRBV19|TRBJ2-4|many
CASSFDRQNIQYF
TGTGCCAGTAGTTTCGACAGACAAAACATTCAGTACTTC
>.|TRBV7-9|TRBJ2-5|few
CASSYPGQGRETQYF
TGTGCCAGCAGCTATCCGGGGCAGGGGCGAGAGACCCAGTACTTC
>TRBD2|TRBV20-1|TRBJ2-1|few
CSARGTSGHNEQFF
TGCAGTGCTAGAGGGACTAGCGGGCACAATGAGCAGTTCTTC
>.|TRBV24-1|TRBJ2-1|many
CATSDLGLSYNEQFF
TGTGCCACCAGTGATTTGGGACTGTCCTACAATGAGCAGTTCTTC
>.|TRBV7-6|TRBJ2-7|many
CASSLEGQASYEQYF
TGTGCCAGCAGCTTAGAGGGTCAGGCCTCCTACGAGCAGTACTTC
>.|TRBV7-9|TRBJ1-3|many
CASSFMGGGGNTIYF
TGTGCCAGCAGCTTCATGGGCGGTGGAGGAAACACCATATATTTT
>.|TRBV7-9|TRBJ1-4|many
CASSFTGSGEKLFF
TGTGCCAGCAGCTTTACAGGGTCAGGTGAAAAACTGTTTTTT
>TRBD1|TRBV6-1|TRBJ2-5|many
CASTGGTGFQETQYF
TGTGCCAGCACTGGCGGGACAGGGTTCCAAGAGACCCAGTACTTC
>TRBD2|TRBV6-2/TRBV6-3|TRBJ2-1|few
CASSLWTSWDEQFF
TGTGCCAGCAGTCTCTGGACTAGCTGGGATGAGCAGTTCTTC
>.|TRBV28|TRBJ1-1|many
CASTSESMNTEAFF
TGTGCCAGCACCTCGGAGTCAATGAACACTGAAGCTTTCTTT
>.|TRBV7-3|TRBJ2-5|few
CASSLREQETQYF
TGTGCCAGCAGCTTAAGGGAACAAGAGACCCAGTACTTC
>.|TRBV4-1|TRBJ1-2|many
CASSPKINYGYTF
TGCGCCAGCAGCCCCAAGATAAACTATGGCTACACCTTC
>.|TRBV29-1|TRBJ2-7|.
CSVEGQVPYEQYF
TGCAGCGTTGAAGGCCAGGTACCCTACGAGCAGTACTTC
>.|TRBV28|TRBJ1-5|few
CASSLQGGGRGQPQHF
TGTGCCAGCAGTTTACAGGGAGGGGGGCGCGGACAGCCCCAGCATTTT